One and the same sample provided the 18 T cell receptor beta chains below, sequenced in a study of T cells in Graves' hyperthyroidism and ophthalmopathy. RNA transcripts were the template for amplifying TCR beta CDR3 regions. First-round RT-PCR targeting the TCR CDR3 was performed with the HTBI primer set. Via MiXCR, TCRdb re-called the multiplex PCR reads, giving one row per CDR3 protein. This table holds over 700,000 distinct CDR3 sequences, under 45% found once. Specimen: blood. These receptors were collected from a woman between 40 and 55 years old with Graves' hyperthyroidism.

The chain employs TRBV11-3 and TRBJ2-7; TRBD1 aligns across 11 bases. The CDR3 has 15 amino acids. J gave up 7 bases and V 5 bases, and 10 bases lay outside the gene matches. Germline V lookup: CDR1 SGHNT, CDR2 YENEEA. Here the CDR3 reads CASSLGDRGDREQYF. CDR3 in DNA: TGTGCCAGCAGCCTGGGGGACAGGGGGGACCGGGAGCAGTACTTC.

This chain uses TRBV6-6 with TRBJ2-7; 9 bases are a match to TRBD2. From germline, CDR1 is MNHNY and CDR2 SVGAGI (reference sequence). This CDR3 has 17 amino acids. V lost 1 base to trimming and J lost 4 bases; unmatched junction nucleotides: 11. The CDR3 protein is CASSYFGGGTSSYEQYF. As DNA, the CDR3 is TGTGCCAGCAGTTACTTCGGGGGAGGGACTAGCTCGTACGAGCAGTACTTC.

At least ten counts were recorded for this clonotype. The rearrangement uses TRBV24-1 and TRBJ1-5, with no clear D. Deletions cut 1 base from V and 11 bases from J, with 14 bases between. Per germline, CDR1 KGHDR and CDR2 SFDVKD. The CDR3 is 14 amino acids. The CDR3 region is CATSDFGSGHAQHF. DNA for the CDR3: TGTGCCACCAGTGATTTCGGTTCGGGTCATGCCCAGCATTTT.

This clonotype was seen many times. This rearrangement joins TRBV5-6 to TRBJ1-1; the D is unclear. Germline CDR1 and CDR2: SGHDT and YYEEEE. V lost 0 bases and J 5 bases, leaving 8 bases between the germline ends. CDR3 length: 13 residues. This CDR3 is CASSLEDQTEAFF. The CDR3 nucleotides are TGTGCCAGCAGCTTGGAGGATCAAACTGAAGCTTTCTTT.

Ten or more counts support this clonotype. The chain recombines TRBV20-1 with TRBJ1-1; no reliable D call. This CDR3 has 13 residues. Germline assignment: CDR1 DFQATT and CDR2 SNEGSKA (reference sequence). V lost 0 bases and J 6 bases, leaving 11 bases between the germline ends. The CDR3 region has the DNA TGCAGTGCTAGAGATCTGTTGGGAGCTGAAGCTTTCTTT. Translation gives CSARDLLGAEAFF.

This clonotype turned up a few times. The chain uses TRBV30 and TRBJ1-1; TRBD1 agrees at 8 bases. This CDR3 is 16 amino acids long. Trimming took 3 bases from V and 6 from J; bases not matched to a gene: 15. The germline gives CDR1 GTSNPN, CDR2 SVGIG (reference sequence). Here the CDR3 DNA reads TGTGCCTGGAGCATTACTCCGGGACAGGCCATCGCTGAAGCTTTCTTT. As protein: CAWSITPGQAIAEAFF.

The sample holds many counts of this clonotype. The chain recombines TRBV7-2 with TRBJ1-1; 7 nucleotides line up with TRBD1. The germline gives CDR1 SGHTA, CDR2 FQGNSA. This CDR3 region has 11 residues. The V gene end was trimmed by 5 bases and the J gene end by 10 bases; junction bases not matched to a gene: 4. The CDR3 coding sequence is TGTGCCAGCAGCCATCAGGGGGGAGCTTTCTTT. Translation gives CASSHQGGAFF.

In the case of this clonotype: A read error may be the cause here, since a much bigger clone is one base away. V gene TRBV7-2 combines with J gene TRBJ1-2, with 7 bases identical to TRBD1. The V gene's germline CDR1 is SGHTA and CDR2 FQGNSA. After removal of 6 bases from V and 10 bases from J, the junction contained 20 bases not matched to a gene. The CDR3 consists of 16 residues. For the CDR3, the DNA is TGTGCCAGCAGGTCAAACCCCGTGGAGGGGGCCAATGACTACACCTTC. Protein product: CASRSNPVEGANDYTF.

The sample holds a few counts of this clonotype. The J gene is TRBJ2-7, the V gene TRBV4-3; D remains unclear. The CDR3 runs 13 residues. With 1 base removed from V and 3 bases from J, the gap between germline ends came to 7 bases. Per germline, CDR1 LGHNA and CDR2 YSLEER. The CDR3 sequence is CASSQGRNYEQYF. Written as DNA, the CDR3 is TGCGCCAGCAGCCAAGGTCGAAACTACGAGCAGTACTTC.

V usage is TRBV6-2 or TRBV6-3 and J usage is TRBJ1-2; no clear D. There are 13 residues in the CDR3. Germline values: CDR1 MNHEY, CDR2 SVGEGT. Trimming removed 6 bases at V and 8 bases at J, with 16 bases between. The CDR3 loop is CASRDAGRSGYTF. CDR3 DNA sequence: TGTGCCAGCAGGGACGCCGGCCGAAGCGGCTACACCTTC.

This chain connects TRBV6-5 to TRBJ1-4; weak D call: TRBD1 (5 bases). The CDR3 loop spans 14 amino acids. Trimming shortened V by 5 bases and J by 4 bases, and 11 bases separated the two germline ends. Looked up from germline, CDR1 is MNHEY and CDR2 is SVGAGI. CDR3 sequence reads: CASSRGPINEKLFF. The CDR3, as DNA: TGTGCCAGCAGTCGGGGACCGATTAATGAAAAACTGTTTTTT.

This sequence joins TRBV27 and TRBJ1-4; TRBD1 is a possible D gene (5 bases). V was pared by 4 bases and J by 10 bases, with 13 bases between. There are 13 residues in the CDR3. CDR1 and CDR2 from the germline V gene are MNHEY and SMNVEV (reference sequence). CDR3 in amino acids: CASSYRRGGKLFF. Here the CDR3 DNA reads TGTGCCAGCAGTTATCGCCGTGGGGGAAAACTGTTTTTT.

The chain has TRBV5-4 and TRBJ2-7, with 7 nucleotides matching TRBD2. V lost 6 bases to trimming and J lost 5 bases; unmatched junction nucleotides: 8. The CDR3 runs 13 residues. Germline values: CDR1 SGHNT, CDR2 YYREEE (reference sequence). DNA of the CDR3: TGTGCCAGCACCGCTGGTGGGAGGGACGAGCAGTACTTC. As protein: CASTAGGRDEQYF.

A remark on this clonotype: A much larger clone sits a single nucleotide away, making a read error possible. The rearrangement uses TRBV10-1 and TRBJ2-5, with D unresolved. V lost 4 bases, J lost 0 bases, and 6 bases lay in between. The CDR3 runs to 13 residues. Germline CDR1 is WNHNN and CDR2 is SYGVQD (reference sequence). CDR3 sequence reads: CASSVDHQETQYF. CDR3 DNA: TGCGCCAGCAGTGTTGACCACCAAGAGACCCAGTACTTC.

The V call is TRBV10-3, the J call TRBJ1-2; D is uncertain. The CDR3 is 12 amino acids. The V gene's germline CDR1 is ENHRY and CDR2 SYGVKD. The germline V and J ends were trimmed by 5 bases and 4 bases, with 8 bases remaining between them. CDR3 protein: CAISRDTYGYTF. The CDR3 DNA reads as TGTGCCATCAGTCGAGACACCTATGGCTACACCTTC.

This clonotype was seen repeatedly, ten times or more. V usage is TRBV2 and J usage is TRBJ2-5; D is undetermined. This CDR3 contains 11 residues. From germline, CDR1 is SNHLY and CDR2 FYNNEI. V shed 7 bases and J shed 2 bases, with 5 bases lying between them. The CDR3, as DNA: TGTGCCAGCAAGTCTCAAGAGACCCAGTACTTC. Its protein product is CASKSQETQYF.

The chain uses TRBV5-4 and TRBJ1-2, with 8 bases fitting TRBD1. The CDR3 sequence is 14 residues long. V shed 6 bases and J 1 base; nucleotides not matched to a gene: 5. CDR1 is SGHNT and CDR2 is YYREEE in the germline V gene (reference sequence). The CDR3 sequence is CASIETGGNYGYTF. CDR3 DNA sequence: TGTGCCAGCATCGAAACAGGGGGTAACTATGGCTACACCTTC.

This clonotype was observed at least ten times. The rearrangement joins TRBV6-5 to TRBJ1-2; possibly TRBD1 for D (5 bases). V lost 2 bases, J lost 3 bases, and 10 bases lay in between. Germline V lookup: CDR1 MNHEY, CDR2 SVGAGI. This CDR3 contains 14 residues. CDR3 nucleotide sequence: TGTGCCAGCAGTTACACAGGACGGGACTATGGCTACACCTTC. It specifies CASSYTGRDYGYTF.